This T cell receptor (beta chain) was found in a study of T cells after yellow fever vaccination. This clonotype was picked up a small number of times. By 5'RACE template switching, TCR cDNA was produced, with a universal primer site and UMIs added in the process. Using its own MiXCR run on the 5' RACE reads, TCRdb lists one record per CDR3 protein. The sample has 550,000 or so distinct CDR3 sequences, about 19% seen once. The TCR originated in a man in his thirties or forties who received the YFV17D yellow fever vaccine. The sequences come from PBMCs, collected 15 days after the yellow fever booster vaccination.

The CDR3 spells CASKGGGLNEQFF. DNA of the CDR3: TGTGCCAGCAAGGGGGGAGGCCTCAATGAGCAGTTCTTC. This chain connects TRBV2 to TRBJ2-1, with D perhaps assigned TRBD1 or TRBD2 (6 bases each). This CDR3 spans 13 amino acids. Germline V gives CDR1 SNHLY, CDR2 FYNNEI. The ends were cut back, 7 bases at V and 6 bases at J, with 13 bases in the middle. Drawing the rest from reference TRBV2 and TRBJ2-1, the complete variable domain is EPEVTQTPSHQVTQMGQEVILRCVPISNHLYFYWYRQILGQKVEFLVSFYNNEISEKSEIFDDQFSVERPDGSNFTLKIRSTKLEDSAMYFCASKGGGLNEQFFGPGTRLTVL.